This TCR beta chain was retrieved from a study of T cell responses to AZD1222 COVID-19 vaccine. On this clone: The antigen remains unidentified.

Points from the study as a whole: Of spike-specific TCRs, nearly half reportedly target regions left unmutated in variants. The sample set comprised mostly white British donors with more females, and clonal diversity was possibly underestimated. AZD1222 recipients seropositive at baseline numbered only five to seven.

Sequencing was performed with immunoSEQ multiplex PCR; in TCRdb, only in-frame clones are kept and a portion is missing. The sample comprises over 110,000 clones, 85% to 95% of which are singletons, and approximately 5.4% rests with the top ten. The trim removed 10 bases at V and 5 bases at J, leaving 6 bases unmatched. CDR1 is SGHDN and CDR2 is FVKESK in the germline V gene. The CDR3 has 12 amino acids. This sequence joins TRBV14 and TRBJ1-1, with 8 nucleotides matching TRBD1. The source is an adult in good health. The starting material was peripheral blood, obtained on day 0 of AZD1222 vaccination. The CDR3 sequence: CATDRVGTEAFF. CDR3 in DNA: TGTGCCACGGACAGGGTAGGAACTGAAGCTTTCTTT.